This record covers a single T cell receptor beta chain. This specimen comes from a study of molecular identifiers for immune sequencing clone quantification. TCRdb re-called the PCR reads through MiXCR, storing one row per CDR3 protein. There are roughly 630,000 distinct CDR3 sequences in the sample; about 25% occur only once, and about 0.84% lies in the top ten. The CDR3 consists of 15 residues. Germline loops: CDR1 SEHNR, CDR2 FQNEAQ (reference sequence). Losses at the gene ends were 4 bases for V and 2 bases for J; bases not matched to a gene: 7. The sequence came from a human donor in good health. Some libraries in this study had Jurkat cell RNA spiked in. The chain couples TRBV7-9 to TRBJ2-7; 8 positions match TRBD2. Input material: naive CD8+ T cells from blood, with Jurkat cell RNA spiked in. Sample subset: FACS-sorted CD8+CD4-CCR7+CD45RA+ naive T cells. CDR3 DNA sequence: TGTGCCAGCAGCTCAACTAGCGGTTATACCTACGAGCAGTACTTC. Translation gives CASSSTSGYTYEQYF. Together with reference TRBV7-9 and TRBJ2-7, the CDR3 gives the full variable domain: DTGVSQNPRHKITKRGQNVTFRCDPISEHNRLYWYRQTLGQGPEFLTYFQNEAQLEKSRLLSDRFSAERPKGSFSTLEIQRTEQGDSAMYLCASSSTSGYTYEQYFGPGTRLTVT.